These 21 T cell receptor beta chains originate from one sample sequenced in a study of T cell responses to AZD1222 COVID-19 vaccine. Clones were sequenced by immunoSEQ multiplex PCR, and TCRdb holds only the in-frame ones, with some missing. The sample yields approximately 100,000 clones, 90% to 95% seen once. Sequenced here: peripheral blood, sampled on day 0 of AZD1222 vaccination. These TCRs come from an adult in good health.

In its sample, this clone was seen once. This CDR3 reads CASSLGNSYEQYF. For the CDR3, the DNA is TGTGCCAGCAGCTTAGGGAACTCCTACGAGCAGTACTTC. The chain recombines TRBV7-2 with TRBJ2-7, with D hard to call. This CDR3 spans 13 amino acids. The ends were cut back, 1 base at V and 0 bases at J, with 4 bases in the middle. Germline V gene lookup returns CDR1 SGHTA and CDR2 FQGNSA.

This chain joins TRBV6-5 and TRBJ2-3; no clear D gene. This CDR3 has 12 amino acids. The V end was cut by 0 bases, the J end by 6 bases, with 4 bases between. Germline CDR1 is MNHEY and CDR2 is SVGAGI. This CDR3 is CASSYSMDTQYF. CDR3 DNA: TGTGCCAGCAGTTACTCGATGGATACGCAGTATTTT.

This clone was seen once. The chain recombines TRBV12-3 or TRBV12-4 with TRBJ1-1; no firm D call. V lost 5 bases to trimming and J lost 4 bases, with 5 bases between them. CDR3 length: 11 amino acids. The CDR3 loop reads CASSPGTEAFF. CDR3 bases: TGTGCCAGCAGTCCCGGCACTGAAGCTTTCTTT.

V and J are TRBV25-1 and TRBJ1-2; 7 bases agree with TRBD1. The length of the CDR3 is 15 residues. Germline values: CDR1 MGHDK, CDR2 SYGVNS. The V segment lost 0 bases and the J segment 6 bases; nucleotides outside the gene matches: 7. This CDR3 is CASSEYVPGGNGYTF. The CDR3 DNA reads TGTGCCAGCAGTGAATATGTTCCAGGGGGAAATGGCTACACCTTC.

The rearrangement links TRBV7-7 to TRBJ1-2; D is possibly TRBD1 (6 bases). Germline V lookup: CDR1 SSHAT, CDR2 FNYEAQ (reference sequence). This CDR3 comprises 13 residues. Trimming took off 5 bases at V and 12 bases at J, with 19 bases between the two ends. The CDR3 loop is CASSPPEGGVHTF. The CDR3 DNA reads TGTGCCAGCAGCCCACCGGAAGGGGGGGTCCACACCTTC.

CDR3 residues: CASSPKREGRETQYF. The CDR3 DNA is TGTGCCAGCTCACCAAAACGGGAGGGCAGGGAGACCCAGTACTTC. The chain is built from TRBV18 and TRBJ2-5, with TRBD2 identical over 8 bases. V shed 2 bases, J shed 5 bases, and the junction held 7 bases outside the gene matches. The CDR3 runs to 15 residues. Per the germline V gene, CDR1 is KGHSH and CDR2 is LQKENI.

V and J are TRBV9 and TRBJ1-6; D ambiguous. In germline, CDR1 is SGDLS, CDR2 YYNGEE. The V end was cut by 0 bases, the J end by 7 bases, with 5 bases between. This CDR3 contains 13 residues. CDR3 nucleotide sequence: TGTGCCAGCAGCGTAGCTGGAAATTCACCCCTCCACTTT. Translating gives CASSVAGNSPLHF.

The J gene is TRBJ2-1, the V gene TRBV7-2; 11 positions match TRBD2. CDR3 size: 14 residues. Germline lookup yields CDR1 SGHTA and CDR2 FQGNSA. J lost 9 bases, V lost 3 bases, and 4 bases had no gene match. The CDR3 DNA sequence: TGTGCCAGCAGCTTTAGCGGGGGGGCCAGTGAGCAGTTCTTC. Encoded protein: CASSFSGGASEQFF.

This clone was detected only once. CDR3 DNA sequence: TGTGCCAGCAGCTTAGATCCAGGGTACACTGAAGCTTTCTTT. The encoded protein is CASSLDPGYTEAFF. The chain has TRBV7-8 and TRBJ1-1, with TRBD1 as a possible D gene (5 bases). This CDR3 comprises 14 residues. Germline values: CDR1 SGHVS, CDR2 FQNEAQ. Between the trimmed V and J ends, which lost 1 base and 3 bases, there was a span of 9 bases.

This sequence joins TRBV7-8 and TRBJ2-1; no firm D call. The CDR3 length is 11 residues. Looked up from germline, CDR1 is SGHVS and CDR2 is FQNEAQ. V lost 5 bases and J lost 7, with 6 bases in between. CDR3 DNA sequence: TGTGCCAGCAGCCCCCAGAATGAGCAGTTCTTC. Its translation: CASSPQNEQFF.

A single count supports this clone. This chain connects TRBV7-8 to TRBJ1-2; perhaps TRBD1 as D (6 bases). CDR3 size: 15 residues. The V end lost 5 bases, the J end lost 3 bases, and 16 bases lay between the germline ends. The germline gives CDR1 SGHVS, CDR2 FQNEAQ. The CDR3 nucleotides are TGTGCCAGCAGCCCCCGGGCCCCAGGGGACTATGGCTACACCTTC. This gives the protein CASSPRAPGDYGYTF.

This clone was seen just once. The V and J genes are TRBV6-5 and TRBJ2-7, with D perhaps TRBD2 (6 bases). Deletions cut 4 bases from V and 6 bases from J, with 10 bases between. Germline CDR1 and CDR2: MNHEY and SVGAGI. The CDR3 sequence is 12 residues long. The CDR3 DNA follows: TGTGCCAGCAGTTTTAGCGGTCTCGAGCAGTACTTC. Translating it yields CASSFSGLEQYF.

The chain's CDR3 is CAWGGGANVLTF. The CDR3, as DNA: TGTGCCTGGGGAGGTGGGGCCAACGTCCTGACTTTC. The chain joins TRBV30 to TRBJ2-6, with D perhaps matching TRBD2 (5 bases). Per germline, CDR1 GTSNPN and CDR2 SVGIG (reference sequence). Trimming took off 5 bases at V and 3 bases at J, with 5 bases between the two ends. The CDR3 loop spans 12 amino acids.

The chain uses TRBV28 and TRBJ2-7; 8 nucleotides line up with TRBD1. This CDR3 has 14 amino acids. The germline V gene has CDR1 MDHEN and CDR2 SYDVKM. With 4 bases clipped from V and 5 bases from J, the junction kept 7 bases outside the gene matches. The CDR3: CASSSRTGLDEQYF. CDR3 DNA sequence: TGTGCCAGCAGTTCCCGGACAGGGCTCGACGAGCAGTACTTC.

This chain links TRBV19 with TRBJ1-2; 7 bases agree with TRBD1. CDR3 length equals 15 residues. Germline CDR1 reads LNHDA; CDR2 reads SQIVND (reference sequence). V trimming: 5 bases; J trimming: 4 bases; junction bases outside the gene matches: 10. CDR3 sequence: CASSQRDSYVYGYTF. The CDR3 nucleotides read TGTGCCAGTAGTCAACGGGACAGTTACGTCTATGGCTACACCTTC.

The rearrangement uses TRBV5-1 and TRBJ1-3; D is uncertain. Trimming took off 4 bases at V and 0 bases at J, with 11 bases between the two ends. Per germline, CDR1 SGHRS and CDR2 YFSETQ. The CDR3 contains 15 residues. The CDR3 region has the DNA TGCGCCAGCAGCGGAGTCGGTGACTCTGGAAACACCATATATTTT. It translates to CASSGVGDSGNTIYF.

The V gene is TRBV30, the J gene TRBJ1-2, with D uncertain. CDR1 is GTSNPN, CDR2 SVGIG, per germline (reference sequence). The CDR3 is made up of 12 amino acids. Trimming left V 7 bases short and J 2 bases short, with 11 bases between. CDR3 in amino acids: CASVWVNYGYTF. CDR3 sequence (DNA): TGTGCCTCAGTGTGGGTAAACTATGGCTACACCTTC.

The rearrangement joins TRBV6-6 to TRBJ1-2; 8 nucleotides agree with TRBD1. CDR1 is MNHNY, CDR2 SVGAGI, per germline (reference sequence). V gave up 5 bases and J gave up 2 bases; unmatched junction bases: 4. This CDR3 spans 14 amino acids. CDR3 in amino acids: CASSAGGRNYGYTF. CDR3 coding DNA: TGTGCCAGCAGTGCAGGGGGCCGGAACTATGGCTACACCTTC.

CDR3 amino acids: CASSPPAGVTYEQYF. CDR3 nucleotide sequence: TGTGCCAGCTCACCACCAGCGGGAGTGACCTACGAGCAGTACTTC. The genes are TRBV18 and TRBJ2-7, with 8 bases aligning to TRBD2. Trimming took 0 bases from V and 2 from J; bases not matched to a gene: 3. This CDR3 spans 15 amino acids. Per germline, CDR1 KGHSH and CDR2 LQKENI.

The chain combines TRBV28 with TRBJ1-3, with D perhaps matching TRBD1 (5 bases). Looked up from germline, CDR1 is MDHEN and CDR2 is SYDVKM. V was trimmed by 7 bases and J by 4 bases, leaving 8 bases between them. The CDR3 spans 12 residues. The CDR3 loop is CASIGGGNTIYF. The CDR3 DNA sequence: TGTGCCAGCATCGGGGGGGGAAACACCATATATTTT.

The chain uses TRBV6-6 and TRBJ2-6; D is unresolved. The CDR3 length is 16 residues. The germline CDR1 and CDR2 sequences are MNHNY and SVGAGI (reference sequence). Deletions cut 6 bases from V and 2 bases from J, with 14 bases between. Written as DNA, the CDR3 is TGTGCCAGCAGCTCGGACGGAAGCACTGGGGCCAACGTCCTGACTTTC. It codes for CASSSDGSTGANVLTF.